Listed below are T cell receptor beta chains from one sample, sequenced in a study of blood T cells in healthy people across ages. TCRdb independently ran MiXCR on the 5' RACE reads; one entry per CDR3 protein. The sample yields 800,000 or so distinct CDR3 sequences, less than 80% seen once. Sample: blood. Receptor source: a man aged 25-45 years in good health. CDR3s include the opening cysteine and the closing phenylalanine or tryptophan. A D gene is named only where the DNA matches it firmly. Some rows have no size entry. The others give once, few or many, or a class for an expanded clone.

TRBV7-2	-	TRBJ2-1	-	CASSLDLQEQFF	TGTGCCAGCAGCTTAGACCTACAGGAGCAGTTCTTC
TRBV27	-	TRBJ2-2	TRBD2	CASSTPSGGATGELFF	TGTGCCAGCAGTACCCCTAGCGGGGGGGCAACCGGGGAGCTGTTTTTT
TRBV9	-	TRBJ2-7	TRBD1	CASSPGTGEPWEQYF	TGTGCCAGCAGCCCCGGGACAGGGGAGCCTTGGGAGCAGTACTTC
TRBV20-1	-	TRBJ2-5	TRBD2	CSATPGLAVETQYF	TGCAGTGCTACCCCGGGACTAGCGGTTGAGACCCAGTACTTC
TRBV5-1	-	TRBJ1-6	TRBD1	CASSFLGQQNSPLHF	TGCGCCAGCAGCTTTCTGGGACAGCAAAATTCACCCCTCCACTTT
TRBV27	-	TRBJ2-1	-	CASSPGWDEQFF	TGTGCCAGCAGTCCAGGGTGGGATGAGCAGTTCTTC
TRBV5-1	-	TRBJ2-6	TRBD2	CASSFLAGEPGSSSGANVLTF	TGCGCCAGCAGCTTTCTAGCGGGGGAACCCGGATCTAGCTCTGGGGCCAACGTCCTGACTTTC
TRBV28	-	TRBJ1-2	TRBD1	CASTGQTYGYTF	TGTGCCTCCACGGGACAGACCTATGGCTACACCTTC
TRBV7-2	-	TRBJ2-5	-	CASSLVTAGQETQYF	TGTGCCAGCAGCTTAGTTACGGCGGGCCAAGAGACCCAGTACTTC
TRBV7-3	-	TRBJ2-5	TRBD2	CASSRTSGGLGETQYF	TGTGCCAGCAGCCGAACTAGCGGGGGTTTGGGAGAGACCCAGTACTTC
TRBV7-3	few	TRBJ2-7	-	CASSLGGRGSDEQYF	TGTGCCAGCAGCTTAGGTGGTAGGGGTTCGGACGAGCAGTACTTC
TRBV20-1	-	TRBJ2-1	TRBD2	CSVGTSSYNEQFF	TGCAGTGTAGGGACTAGCTCCTACAATGAGCAGTTCTTC
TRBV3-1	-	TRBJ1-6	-	CASSQGSRSPLHF	TGTGCCAGCAGCCAGGGCTCAAGATCACCCCTCCACTTT
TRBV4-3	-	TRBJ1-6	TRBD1	CASSQAGTGDGSPLHF	TGCGCCAGCAGCCAAGCCGGAACAGGGGATGGATCACCCCTCCACTTT
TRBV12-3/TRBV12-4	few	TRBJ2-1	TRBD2	CASRATGTTVNEQFF	TGTGCCAGCAGAGCCACCGGGACTACTGTCAATGAGCAGTTCTTC
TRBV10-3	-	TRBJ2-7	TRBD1	CAISPDRDIIYEQYF	TGTGCCATCAGCCCCGACAGGGACATTATTTACGAGCAGTACTTC
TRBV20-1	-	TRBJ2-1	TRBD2	CSARDHSGGGAKEQFF	TGCAGTGCTAGAGATCATAGCGGCGGGGGGGCCAAGGAGCAGTTCTTC
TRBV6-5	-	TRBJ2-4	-	CASSTSQGLRGIQYF	TGTGCCAGCAGCACCTCCCAGGGGCTGAGGGGCATTCAGTACTTC
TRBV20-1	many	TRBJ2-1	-	CSAPRGASERNEQFF	TGCAGTGCCCCAAGAGGGGCTAGCGAAAGGAATGAGCAGTTCTTC
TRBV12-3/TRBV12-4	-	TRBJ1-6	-	CASSSATAISYNSPLHF	TGTGCCAGCAGCTCCGCGACAGCAATCTCCTATAATTCACCCCTCCACTTT
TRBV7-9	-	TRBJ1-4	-	CASSLLGDTANEKLFF	TGTGCCAGCAGCTTGTTGGGAGACACAGCTAATGAAAAACTGTTTTTT
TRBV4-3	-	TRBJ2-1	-	CASSQDIRHSYNEQFF	TGCGCCAGCAGCCAAGATATTCGGCACTCCTACAATGAGCAGTTCTTC
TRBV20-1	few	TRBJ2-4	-	CSAPPYGAKNIQYF	TGCAGTGCTCCACCTTATGGGGCCAAAAACATTCAGTACTTC
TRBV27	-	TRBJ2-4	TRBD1	CASRAAGTGDKNIQYF	TGTGCCAGCAGGGCCGCCGGGACAGGGGACAAAAACATTCAGTACTTC
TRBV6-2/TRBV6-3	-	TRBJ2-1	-	CASSYGPSDRNRHNEQFF	TGTGCCAGCAGTTACGGCCCATCTGACAGGAATCGTCACAATGAGCAGTTCTTC